This record covers a single T cell receptor (beta chain). Its cognate antigen is unknown. The sample comes from a study of CD8 T cells in Susac syndrome. For the study at large: Of the sequenced Susac syndrome patients, 5 or 6 had active disease and eight were in remission.

Study-wide findings and caveats: In total CD8+ repertoires, more than 15 Susac-specific public clones were found, and roughly 5 in CD8+ TEMRA repertoires. Peak Susac CD8+ clonal expansion occurred in TEMRA cells and active patients.

Trimming cost V 6 bases and J 5 bases, with 14 bases left between them. The CDR3 contains 12 residues. Germline CDR1 and CDR2: DFQATT and SNEGSKA (reference sequence). The RNA input was about 0.5 to 1 ug, and it was reverse transcribed with random hexamers. TCR beta CDR3 was amplified by immunoSEQ multiplex PCR. This amplification extended across 54 Vbeta and 13 Jbeta segments. TCRdb re-called the immunoSEQ multiplex PCR reads with MiXCR, one entry per CDR3 protein. The sample includes some 130,000 distinct CDR3 sequences, roughly 94% of them seen just once. The chain links TRBV20-1 to TRBJ2-7; no reliable D call. The origin of this receptor is a human donor with Susac syndrome. Sequencing was performed on CD8+ T cells from PBMCs. DNA of the CDR3: TGCAGTGCCACCCTAGAAACCGACGAGCAGTACTTC. It translates to CSATLETDEQYF.